The rows below give T cell receptor beta chains drawn from one sample of a study of CD4 T cells in relation to SARS-CoV-2 and coronaviruses. Libraries were prepared by immunoSEQ multiplex PCR; TCRdb keeps only in-frame clonotypes and omits some of them. The sample shows tens of thousands of clones, more than 65% of them seen only once. These receptors' targets are unknown. Material for sequencing was naive CD4+ T cells from PBMCs, cultured in vitro. Receptor source: an adult with COVID-19. The CDR3 runs from the conserved cysteine through the conserved F or W. A D gene is named only where the DNA matches it firmly. Clone size is not always given. Where it is, it says once, few, many or a class for expanded clones.

NA,NA,TRBJ1-1,TRBV5-6,TGTGCCAGCAGCTTGGTTGTGGGCGGCGGCACTGAAGCTTTCTTT,CASSLVVGGGTEAFF
NA,NA,TRBJ2-7,TRBV12-3/TRBV12-4,TGTGCCCCGGGGGAATACGAGCAGTACTTC,CAPGEYEQYF
NA,NA,TRBJ2-7,TRBV5-4,TGTGCCAGCAGCTCGAGGTTTAGGGATAACTACGAGCAGTACTTC,CASSSRFRDNYEQYF
NA,once,TRBJ1-1,TRBV30,TGTGCCTGGAGGAGCCTGCTAAACGCGGTGAACACTGAAGCTTTCTTT,CAWRSLLNAVNTEAFF
NA,NA,TRBJ2-5,TRBV2,TGTGCCAGCAGTGAGCCCAGCCAAGAGACCCAGTACTTC,CASSEPSQETQYF
NA,NA,TRBJ2-1,TRBV18,TGTGCCAGCTCACCCGGGGAGTCGGCGTACAATGAGCAGTTCTTC,CASSPGESAYNEQFF
TRBD2,NA,TRBJ2-7,TRBV4-3,TGCGCCAGCAGCCAAGATCGAGGCAGCGGGAGTTACGAGCAGTACTTC,CASSQDRGSGSYEQYF
TRBD2,NA,TRBJ2-1,TRBV14,TGTGCCAGCAGCCAGACCCCGGGACTAGGACCCCCCGTTCTGTTCTTC,CASSQTPGLGPPVLFF
NA,NA,TRBJ2-7,TRBV4-2,TGTGCCAGCAGCCGACAACTCCAGGGAAACTACGAGCAGTACTTC,CASSRQLQGNYEQYF
TRBD1,NA,TRBJ1-4,TRBV5-1,TGCGCCAGCAGCTTGGGACAGGGCTCAACTAATGAAAAACTGTTTTTT,CASSLGQGSTNEKLFF
TRBD1,NA,TRBJ1-2,TRBV16,TGTGCCAGCAGCGGACAGGGCTATGGCTACACCTTC,CASSGQGYGYTF
TRBD2,NA,TRBJ2-2,TRBV7-3,TGTGCCAGCAGCTTAACGTCTGCGGGAGTGGCCGGGGAGCTGTTTTTT,CASSLTSAGVAGELFF
NA,NA,TRBJ1-4,TRBV6-1,TGTGCCAGCAGTGAATTGGCAGGGCGGCAGGAAAAACTGTTTTTT,CASSELAGRQEKLFF
TRBD2,NA,TRBJ2-3,TRBV6-4,TGTGCCAGCAGTGACTCGCGGGAGACAGATACGCAGTATTTT,CASSDSRETDTQYF
TRBD1,NA,TRBJ1-1,TRBV19,TGTGCCAGTAGTATAATACAGGGGAGCACTGAAGCTTTCTTT,CASSIIQGSTEAFF
TRBD1,NA,TRBJ1-4,TRBV4-1,TGCGCCAGCAGGGGACAGGGGGAAAGCGAAAAACTGTTTTTT,CASRGQGESEKLFF
NA,NA,TRBJ2-1,TRBV5-1,TGCGCCAGCAGCTTGGGTGGGACCCACGGCGATGAGCAGTTCTTC,CASSLGGTHGDEQFF
NA,NA,TRBJ2-1,TRBV24-1,TGTGCCACCCACCCCGGCTCCGAAGGGAACAATGAGCAGTTCTTC,CATHPGSEGNNEQFF
NA,NA,TRBJ2-7,TRBV27,TGTGCCAGCAGCCATTTGGGGTACTCCTACGAGCAGTACTTC,CASSHLGYSYEQYF
NA,NA,TRBJ1-5,TRBV4-1,TGCGCCAGCAGCCAAGAAGGGAGGGAGTATCAGCCCCAGCATTTT,CASSQEGREYQPQHF
TRBD1,NA,TRBJ2-5,TRBV5-4,TGTGCCAGCAGCAGGACAGGGTCACAAGAGACCCAGTACTTC,CASSRTGSQETQYF
TRBD1,NA,TRBJ1-5,TRBV19,TGTGCCAGTAGTTTTGACAGGGCTAGTCAGCCCCAGCATTTT,CASSFDRASQPQHF
NA,NA,TRBJ2-1,TRBV21-1,TGTGCCAGCAGCAAAGTTTGTTTATCGGGAGGTAGGAATGAGCAGTTCTTC,CASSKVCLSGGRNEQFF
TRBD1,NA,TRBJ2-7,TRBV18,TGTGCCAGCTCACCTAGGGACAGGGTTGAGCAGTACTTC,CASSPRDRVEQYF
NA,few,TRBJ1-1,TRBV20-1,TGCAGTGCTAGTCTCGGAGAAGAAGCTTTCTTT,CSASLGEEAFF
NA,NA,TRBJ2-1,TRBV30,TGTGCCTGGACAGGGCGCGGGGCTGGTGAGCAGTTCTTC,CAWTGRGAGEQFF
NA,few,TRBJ1-1,TRBV5-1,TGCGCCAGCAGACCGACCGGGACAATGGGCGCTTTCTTT,CASRPTGTMGAFF
NA,NA,TRBJ2-7,TRBV28,TGTGCCAGCAGTTTACCCTTGAGGACCACGAACGAGCAGTACTTC,CASSLPLRTTNEQYF
NA,NA,TRBJ1-4,TRBV28,TGTGCCAGCAGTTTACCCTTAGAAGAAAAACTGTTTTTT,CASSLPLEEKLFF
TRBD2,NA,TRBJ2-1,TRBV7-3,TGTGCCAGCAGCTTAAGGCTAGCGGGGTACAATGAGCAGTTCTTC,CASSLRLAGYNEQFF
TRBD2,NA,TRBJ2-7,TRBV5-1,TGCGCCAGCAGCCCCGGGACTAGCGGGAGGGATTGGTACAACGAGCAGTACTTC,CASSPGTSGRDWYNEQYF
NA,NA,TRBJ2-7,TRBV5-4,TGTGCCAGCAGCTTGGAGTCTGACTACGAGCAGTACTTC,CASSLESDYEQYF
NA,NA,TRBJ2-5,TRBV12-5,TGTGCTAGTGCTTTGGGCAGGCAAGAGACCCAGTACTTC,CASALGRQETQYF
NA,NA,TRBJ1-1,TRBV11-2,TGTGCCAGCAGCGCCCAACTCGGGGATTCGGGGGCTTTCTTT,CASSAQLGDSGAFF
TRBD2,NA,TRBJ2-1,TRBV15,TGTGCCACCAGCAGAGGCTCCCGGGAGGTCTCCTACAATGAGCAGTTCTTC,CATSRGSREVSYNEQFF
TRBD1,NA,TRBJ2-7,TRBV18,TGTGCCAGCTCACCGGACAGGAGCTCCTACGAGCAGTACTTC,CASSPDRSSYEQYF
NA,NA,TRBJ1-2,TRBV7-9,TGTGCCAGCAGCTTTGGTCGTACGGATCCGGACACCTTC,CASSFGRTDPDTF
NA,once,TRBJ2-1,TRBV5-1,TGCGCCAGCAGCTTCCGCGAAAGGAGCTCCTACAATGAGCAGTTCTTC,CASSFRERSSYNEQFF
TRBD1,few,TRBJ1-1,TRBV2,TGTGCCAACCTGGGACAGAAGAACACTGAAGCTTTCTTT,CANLGQKNTEAFF
NA,NA,TRBJ1-1,TRBV4-3,TGCGCCAGCAGCCAAGACCGGGTCGGGAACACTGAAGCTTTCTTT,CASSQDRVGNTEAFF
TRBD1,once,TRBJ2-1,TRBV6-5,TGTGCCAGCGCGACAGGGATCGACAATGAGCAGTTCTTC,CASATGIDNEQFF
NA,NA,TRBJ2-5,TRBV7-9,TGTGCCACCAGAGAGGGGGGAGGGAGAGAGACCCAGTACTTC,CATREGGGRETQYF
NA,NA,TRBJ2-3,TRBV5-1,TGCGCCAGCAGCGGCACTTATACGCAGTATTTT,CASSGTYTQYF
TRBD1,NA,TRBJ2-1,TRBV19,TGTGCCAGTAGTATTGACAGGGTCTCCTACAATGAGCAGTTCTTC,CASSIDRVSYNEQFF
NA,NA,TRBJ2-1,TRBV9,TGTGCCAGCAGCGTGGCGAGTACCGATGAGCAGTTCTTC,CASSVASTDEQFF
NA,NA,TRBJ2-7,TRBV20-1,TGCAGTGCTAGTGCCAGCGGATACGAGCAGTACTTC,CSASASGYEQYF
NA,NA,TRBJ2-1,TRBV2,TGTGCCAGCAGTGAAGGGCACCAAGGGGGGTACAATGAGCAGTTCTTC,CASSEGHQGGYNEQFF
TRBD1,once,TRBJ2-7,TRBV15,TGTGCCACCAGCAGGGGGACAGGGACCTACGAGCAGTACTTC,CATSRGTGTYEQYF
NA,NA,TRBJ1-2,TRBV3-1/TRBV3-2,TGTGCCAGCAGCCAAGACCTTGGGGGTGGCTACACCTTC,CASSQDLGGGYTF
NA,NA,TRBJ2-5,TRBV28,TGTGCCAGCAGTTTACAGATCCAAGAGACCCAGTACTTC,CASSLQIQETQYF
NA,NA,TRBJ2-3,TRBV12-3/TRBV12-4,TGTGCCAGCAGCCCTAGGCAGGCAGATACGCAGTATTTT,CASSPRQADTQYF
NA,NA,TRBJ1-2,TRBV28,TGTGCCAGCAGTTTATACGGCAGCTATGGCTACACCTTC,CASSLYGSYGYTF
NA,NA,TRBJ1-4,TRBV2,TGTGCCAGCAGTGGCGAATGGACTAATGAAAAACTGTTTTTT,CASSGEWTNEKLFF
TRBD2,NA,TRBJ2-2,TRBV3-1/TRBV3-2,TGTGCCACTAGAACTAGCGGGAGTACCGGGGAGCTGTTTTTT,CATRTSGSTGELFF
NA,NA,TRBJ2-6,TRBV5-1,TGCGCCGTTGCTGGGGCCAACGTCCTGACTTTC,CAVAGANVLTF